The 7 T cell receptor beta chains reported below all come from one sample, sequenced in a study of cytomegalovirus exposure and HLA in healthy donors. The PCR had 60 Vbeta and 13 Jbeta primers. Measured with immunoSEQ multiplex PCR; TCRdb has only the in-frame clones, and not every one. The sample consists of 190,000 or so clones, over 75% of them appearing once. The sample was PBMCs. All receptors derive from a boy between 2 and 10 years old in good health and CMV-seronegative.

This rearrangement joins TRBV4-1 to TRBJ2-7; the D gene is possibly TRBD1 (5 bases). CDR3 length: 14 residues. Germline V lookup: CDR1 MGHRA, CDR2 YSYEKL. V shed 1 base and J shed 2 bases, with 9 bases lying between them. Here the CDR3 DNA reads TGCGCCAGCAGCCAAGTAGGCAGGGCCTACGAGCAGTACTTC. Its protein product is CASSQVGRAYEQYF.

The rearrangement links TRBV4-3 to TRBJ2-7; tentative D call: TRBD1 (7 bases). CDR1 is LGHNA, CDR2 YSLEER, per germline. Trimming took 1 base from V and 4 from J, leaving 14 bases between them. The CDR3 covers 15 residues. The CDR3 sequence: CASSQGRGLSYEQYF. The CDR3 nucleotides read TGCGCCAGCAGCCAAGGGAGGGGGCTGTCTTACGAGCAGTACTTC.

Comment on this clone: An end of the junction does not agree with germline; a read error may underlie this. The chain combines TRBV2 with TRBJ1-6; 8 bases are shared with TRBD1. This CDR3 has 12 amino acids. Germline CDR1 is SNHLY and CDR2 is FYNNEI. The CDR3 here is CASSEGGQGRTF. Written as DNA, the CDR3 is TGTGCCAGCAGTGAAGGTGGACAGGGAAGGACCTTT.

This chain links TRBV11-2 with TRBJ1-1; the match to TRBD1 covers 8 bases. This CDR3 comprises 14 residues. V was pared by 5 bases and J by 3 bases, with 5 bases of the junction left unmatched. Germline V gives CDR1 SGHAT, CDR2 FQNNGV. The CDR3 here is CASSRKDRDTEAFF. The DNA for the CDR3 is TGTGCCAGCAGCCGTAAGGACAGGGACACTGAAGCTTTCTTT.

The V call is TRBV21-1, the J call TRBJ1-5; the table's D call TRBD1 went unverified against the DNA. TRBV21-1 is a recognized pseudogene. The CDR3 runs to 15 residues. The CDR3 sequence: CASSKDRKGNQPQHF. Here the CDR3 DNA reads TGTGCCAGCAGCAAAGACAGAAAGGGCAATCAGCCCCAGCATTTT.

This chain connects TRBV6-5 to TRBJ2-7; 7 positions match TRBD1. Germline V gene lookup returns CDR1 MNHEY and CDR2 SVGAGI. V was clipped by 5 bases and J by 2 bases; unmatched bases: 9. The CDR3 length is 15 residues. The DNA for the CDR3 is TGTGCCAGCAGTAGGGAAGGGGGCCTACCCTACGAGCAGTACTTC. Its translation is CASSREGGLPYEQYF.

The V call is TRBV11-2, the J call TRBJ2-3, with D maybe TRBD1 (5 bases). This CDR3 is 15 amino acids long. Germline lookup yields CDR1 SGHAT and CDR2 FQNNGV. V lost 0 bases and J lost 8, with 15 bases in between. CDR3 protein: CASSLEGPNPGTQYF. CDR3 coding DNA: TGTGCCAGCAGCTTAGAGGGGCCCAACCCTGGTACGCAGTATTTT.